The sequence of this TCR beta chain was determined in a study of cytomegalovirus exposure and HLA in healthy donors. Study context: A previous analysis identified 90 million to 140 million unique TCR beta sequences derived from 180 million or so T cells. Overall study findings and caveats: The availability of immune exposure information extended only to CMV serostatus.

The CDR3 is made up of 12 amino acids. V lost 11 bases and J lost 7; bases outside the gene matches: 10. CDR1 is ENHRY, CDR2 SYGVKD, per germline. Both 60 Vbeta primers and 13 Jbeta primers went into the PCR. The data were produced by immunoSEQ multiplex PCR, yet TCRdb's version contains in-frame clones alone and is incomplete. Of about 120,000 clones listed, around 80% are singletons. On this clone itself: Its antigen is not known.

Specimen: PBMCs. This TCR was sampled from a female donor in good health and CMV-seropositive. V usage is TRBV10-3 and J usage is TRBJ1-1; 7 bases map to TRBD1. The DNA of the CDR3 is TGTGCCGCAGGAGACAGGGACGATGAAGCTTTCTTT. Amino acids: CAAGDRDDEAFF.